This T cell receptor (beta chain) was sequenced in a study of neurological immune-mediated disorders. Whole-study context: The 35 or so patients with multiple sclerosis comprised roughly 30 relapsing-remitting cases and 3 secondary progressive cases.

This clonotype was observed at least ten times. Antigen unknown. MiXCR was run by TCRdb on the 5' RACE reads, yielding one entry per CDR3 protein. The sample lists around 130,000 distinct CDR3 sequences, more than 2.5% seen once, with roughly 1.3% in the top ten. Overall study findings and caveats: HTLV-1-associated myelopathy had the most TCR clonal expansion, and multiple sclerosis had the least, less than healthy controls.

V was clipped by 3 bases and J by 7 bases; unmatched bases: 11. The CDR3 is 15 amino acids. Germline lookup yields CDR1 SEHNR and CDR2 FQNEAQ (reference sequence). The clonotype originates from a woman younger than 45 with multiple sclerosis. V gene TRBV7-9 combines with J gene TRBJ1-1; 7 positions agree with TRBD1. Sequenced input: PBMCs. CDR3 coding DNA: TGTGCCAGCAGCTTTTTACAGGGGCCTCTGGGTGAAGCTTTCTTT. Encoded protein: CASSFLQGPLGEAFF.